The 21 T cell receptor beta chains below were found in one sample sequenced in a study of PD-L1 blockade in urothelial cancer. The time point was: pretreatment peripheral blood. The repertoire was sequenced with immunoSEQ multiplex PCR; TCRdb's copy has only in-frame clones and lacks some. In the table there are roughly 50,000 clones, less than 90% of which are singletons. The specimen was PBMCs, collected around atezolizumab (anti-PD-L1) treatment. The receptors derive from a man aged 70-80 years with urothelial cancer.

In nucleotides, the CDR3 is TGTGCCAGCAGCTTAGCGGGGACAGGGACCGGGGAGCTGTTTTTT. Translation: CASSLAGTGTGELFF. V usage is TRBV11-3 and J usage is TRBJ2-2, with 9 bases fitting TRBD1. J gave up 5 bases and V 1 base, and 2 bases lay outside the gene matches. The germline V gene encodes CDR1 SGHNT and CDR2 YENEEA. The CDR3 consists of 15 residues.

V is TRBV27 and J is TRBJ2-1; the match to TRBD2 covers 11 bases. V lost 4 bases to trimming and J lost 7 bases; unmatched junction nucleotides: 6. CDR3 length: 15 residues. Per the germline V gene, CDR1 is MNHEY and CDR2 is SMNVEV (reference sequence). CDR3 amino acids: CASSSLAGGLNEQFF. The CDR3 DNA reads TGTGCCAGCAGTTCTTTAGCGGGAGGGTTGAATGAGCAGTTCTTC.

This rearrangement joins TRBV28 to TRBJ2-7, with 7 bases identical to TRBD2. J gave up 4 bases and V 5 bases, and 17 bases lay outside the gene matches. The CDR3 sequence is 17 residues long. CDR1 is MDHEN and CDR2 is SYDVKM in the germline V gene. The CDR3 DNA reads as TGTGCCAGCAGTCCCCCCCGTAGCGGGTTAGTCTCTTACGAGCAGTACTTC. This encodes CASSPPRSGLVSYEQYF.

The chain has TRBV19 and TRBJ2-7; 8 bases map to TRBD1. The CDR3 contains 14 residues. Germline CDR1 LNHDA, CDR2 SQIVND (reference sequence). The V segment lost 5 bases and the J segment 2 bases; nucleotides outside the gene matches: 5. DNA for the CDR3: TGTGCCAGTAGTCGCGGACAGGGCGCCTACGAGCAGTACTTC. Residues: CASSRGQGAYEQYF. The whole variable domain, filled in from reference TRBV19 and TRBJ2-7, reads DGGITQSPKYLFRKEGQNVTLSCEQNLNHDAMYWYRQDPGQGLRLIYYSQIVNDFQKGDIAEGYSVSREKKESFPLTVTSAQKNPTAFYLCASSRGQGAYEQYFGPGTRLTVT.

This chain connects TRBV7-9 to TRBJ2-7, with 10 bases that match TRBD1. The germline V gene encodes CDR1 SEHNR and CDR2 FQNEAQ (reference sequence). J was trimmed by 1 base and V by 5 bases; bases with no gene match: 2. The CDR3 consists of 14 residues. As DNA, the CDR3 is TGTGCCAGCAGCCAGGGACAGGGGTCCTACGAGCAGTACTTC. It specifies CASSQGQGSYEQYF.

The chain joins TRBV6-6 to TRBJ1-4, with TRBD1 identical over 9 bases. Trimming removed 5 bases from V and 6 bases from J; junction bases left unmatched: 7. Germline-derived CDR1 and CDR2 are MNHNY and SVGAGI (reference sequence). This CDR3 is built from 15 residues. The CDR3 region has the DNA TGTGCCAGCAGTGACACAGGGGGCTCGGATGAAAAACTGTTTTTT. This sequence encodes CASSDTGGSDEKLFF.

The chain combines TRBV5-1 with TRBJ2-1, with 12 bases aligning to TRBD2. Trimming removed 4 bases from V and 2 bases from J; junction bases left unmatched: 10. From germline, CDR1 is SGHRS and CDR2 YFSETQ. This CDR3 has 18 residues. In DNA, the CDR3 is TGCGCCAGCAGCCAACCTCTCAGACTAGCGGGGGCCTACAATGAGCAGTTCTTC. Its translation is CASSQPLRLAGAYNEQFF.

The CDR3, as DNA: TGTGCCAGCAGTTACTCAATCAGCACTGAAGCTTTCTTT. As protein: CASSYSISTEAFF. The rearrangement joins TRBV6-5 to TRBJ1-1, with no clear D. Trimming cost V 0 bases and J 4 bases, with 6 bases left between them. CDR3 length: 13 amino acids. The germline gives CDR1 MNHEY, CDR2 SVGAGI.

This clone was observed a handful of times. The chain joins TRBV5-1 to TRBJ1-2; perhaps TRBD1 as D (5 bases). The V gene's germline CDR1 is SGHRS and CDR2 YFSETQ. V gave up 4 bases and J gave up 5 bases, with 18 bases separating them. CDR3 length: 15 amino acids. The DNA for the CDR3 is TGCGCCAGCAGCCCCACACATGACAGTCGGTATGGCTACACCTTC. Translating it yields CASSPTHDSRYGYTF.

The V call is TRBV28, the J call TRBJ1-1; D is unclear. V gave up 10 bases and J gave up 1 base, with 7 bases separating them. CDR3 length: 11 amino acids. Germline-derived CDR1 and CDR2 are MDHEN and SYDVKM. The chain's CDR3 is CATKSNTEAFF. The CDR3 bases are TGTGCCACCAAATCGAACACTGAAGCTTTCTTT.

The chain carries TRBV5-4 and TRBJ2-3; D call uncertain. The CDR3 consists of 15 residues. Germline assignment: CDR1 SGHNT and CDR2 YYREEE (reference sequence). Trimming took 0 bases from V and 14 from J, leaving 22 bases between them. CDR3 sequence reads: CASSLDPEPGRYAYF. DNA for the CDR3: TGTGCCAGCAGCTTGGATCCGGAGCCCGGAAGATACGCGTATTTT.

The table lists this clone with a few counts. The chain recombines TRBV7-3 with TRBJ1-1; D perhaps matches TRBD1 (6 bases). Trimming pared 2 bases from V and 3 bases from J, leaving 10 bases between. Germline CDR1 and CDR2: SGHTA and FQGTGA. This CDR3 is 14 amino acids long. The CDR3 nucleotides are TGTGCCAGCAGCTTAGACAGGTGGGACACTGAAGCTTTCTTT. It encodes CASSLDRWDTEAFF.

The genes are TRBV15 and TRBJ2-7; D remains unclear. Germline values: CDR1 LNHNV, CDR2 YYDKDF (reference sequence). V was clipped by 0 bases and J by 4 bases, with 13 bases between them. There are 15 residues in the CDR3. The CDR3 reads CATSRELGGQYEQYF. CDR3 DNA sequence: TGTGCCACCAGCAGAGAGCTCGGCGGCCAGTACGAGCAGTACTTC.

This chain links TRBV4-1 with TRBJ1-5; 7 bases fit TRBD1. Per germline, CDR1 MGHRA and CDR2 YSYEKL. This CDR3 comprises 16 residues. V trimming: 0 bases; J trimming: 1 base; junction bases outside the gene matches: 3. Here the CDR3 reads CASSQDLGQSNQPQHF. The CDR3, as DNA: TGCGCCAGCAGCCAAGATTTGGGACAGAGCAATCAGCCCCAGCATTTT.

This clone occurred a few times. CDR3 in DNA: TGTGCCAGCAGTGAAGCCACAGGGAACTACAATGAGCAGTTCTTC. It encodes CASSEATGNYNEQFF. The chain links TRBV25-1 to TRBJ2-1; TRBD1 is a possible D gene (6 bases). V lost 2 bases and J lost 3, with 11 bases in between. The CDR3 consists of 15 residues. Germline loops: CDR1 MGHDK, CDR2 SYGVNS.

V usage is TRBV28 and J usage is TRBJ1-2; 10 bases fit TRBD1. The CDR3 extends over 15 amino acids. With V trimmed by 5 bases and J by 6 bases, 9 bases remained unmatched. Germline-derived CDR1 and CDR2 are MDHEN and SYDVKM. This chain's CDR3 is CASSTLGQGFDGYTF. The CDR3 DNA is TGTGCCAGCAGTACGCTGGGACAGGGGTTCGATGGCTACACCTTC.

This chain links TRBV18 with TRBJ2-5; 11 positions agree with TRBD1. After removal of 3 bases from V and 1 base from J, the junction contained 7 bases not matched to a gene. The CDR3 loop spans 17 amino acids. Looked up from germline, CDR1 is KGHSH and CDR2 is LQKENI. The CDR3 bases are TGTGCCAGCTCACCGACGGCCGGGACAGGGGGCCAAGAGACCCAGTACTTC. Its protein is CASSPTAGTGGQETQYF.

This chain links TRBV6-5 with TRBJ2-7; D is possibly TRBD2 (5 bases). The germline V gene has CDR1 MNHEY and CDR2 SVGAGI. The CDR3 consists of 12 residues. Between the trimmed V and J ends, which lost 8 bases and 5 bases, there was a span of 13 bases. CDR3 coding DNA: TGTGCCAGCTCCCGGTACGGGGACGAGCAGTACTTC. This codes for CASSRYGDEQYF.

This chain links TRBV6-1 with TRBJ2-1; D may be TRBD1 (7 bases). Germline values: CDR1 MNHNS, CDR2 SASEGT. The CDR3 is 14 amino acids. Deletions cut 6 bases from V and 2 bases from J, with 11 bases between. The CDR3 DNA is TGTGCCAGCAGGGGGGGACAGCCCTACAATGAGCAGTTCTTC. Residues: CASRGGQPYNEQFF.

V gene TRBV5-5 combines with J gene TRBJ2-7, with D unclear. The CDR3 consists of 13 residues. Trimming took 0 bases from V and 3 from J, leaving 7 bases between them. Germline CDR1 SGHKS, CDR2 YYEKEE (reference sequence). CDR3 loop: CASSLDPSYEQYF. Written as DNA, the CDR3 is TGTGCCAGCAGCTTGGATCCCAGCTACGAGCAGTACTTC. Full variable domain (remainder filled in from reference TRBV5-5 and TRBJ2-7): DAGVTQSPTHLIKTRGQQVTLRCSPISGHKSVSWYQQVLGQGPQFIFQYYEKEERGRGNFPDRFSARQFPNYSSELNVNALLLGDSALYLCASSLDPSYEQYFGPGTRLTVT.

A single count supports this clone. The chain couples TRBV10-2 to TRBJ1-1; TRBD1 might be the D (5 bases). Germline V gene data show CDR1 as WSHSY and CDR2 as SAAADI. Trimming stripped 4 bases from V and 5 bases from J, with 11 bases between. CDR3 size: 13 residues. CDR3 sequence (DNA): TGCGCCAGCAGTGGTGGGGGGGGGACTGAAGCTTTCTTT. It codes for CASSGGGGTEAFF.